One and the same sample provided the 10 T cell receptor beta chains below, sequenced in a study of cytomegalovirus exposure and HLA in healthy donors. The PCR used 60 Vbeta and 13 Jbeta primers. TCRdb's copy holds only in-frame clones and misses some; the assay was immunoSEQ multiplex PCR. The data contain around 160,000 clones, around 75% of them singletons. Specimen: PBMCs. Receptors were obtained from a male donor in good health and CMV-seronegative.

The J gene is TRBJ1-5, the V gene TRBV19; unclear D gene. CDR3 size: 13 residues. Germline assignment: CDR1 LNHDA and CDR2 SQIVND (reference sequence). V was pared by 5 bases and J by 4 bases, with 9 bases between. The CDR3 region is CASSVANNQPQHF. CDR3 bases: TGTGCCAGTAGTGTGGCCAATAATCAGCCCCAGCATTTT. The full variable domain, with the rest looked up from reference TRBV19 and TRBJ1-5, is DGGITQSPKYLFRKEGQNVTLSCEQNLNHDAMYWYRQDPGQGLRLIYYSQIVNDFQKGDIAEGYSVSREKKESFPLTVTSAQKNPTAFYLCASSVANNQPQHFGDGTRLSIL.

V is TRBV21-1 and J is TRBJ2-1; the D segment call TRBD2 is taken from the table without a DNA check. TRBV21-1 is shown as a pseudogene. The length of the CDR3 is 16 residues. The CDR3 loop is CASTEGCGGKSPGQFF. Written as DNA, the CDR3 is TGTGCCAGCACCGAAGGGTGCGGGGGGAAAAGTCCAGGCCAGTTCTTC.

This chain connects TRBV7-9 to TRBJ2-1; 9 nucleotides line up with TRBD1. Germline V gives CDR1 SEHNR, CDR2 FQNEAQ (reference sequence). The CDR3 is 16 residues long. Trimming cost V 1 base and J 4 bases; bases outside gene matches: 5. The CDR3: CASSLGLGQGYNEQFF. In DNA form, the CDR3 reads TGTGCCAGCAGCTTAGGTCTCGGACAGGGGTACAATGAGCAGTTCTTC. The full variable domain, with the rest looked up from reference TRBV7-9 and TRBJ2-1, is DTGVSQNPRHKITKRGQNVTFRCDPISEHNRLYWYRQTLGQGPEFLTYFQNEAQLEKSRLLSDRFSAERPKGSFSTLEIQRTEQGDSAMYLCASSLGLGQGYNEQFFGPGTRLTVL.

The rearrangement links TRBV7-6 to TRBJ2-7; unclear D gene. Trimming shortened V by 5 bases and J by 4 bases, and 12 bases separated the two germline ends. Germline assignment: CDR1 SGHVS and CDR2 FNYEAQ. This CDR3 comprises 13 residues. CDR3 loop: CASSPPPGYEQYF. The CDR3 coding sequence is TGTGCCAGCAGCCCCCCTCCCGGTTACGAGCAGTACTTC.

This clone was counted between two and nine times. The chain has TRBV6-4 and TRBJ2-2; 7 bases fit TRBD1. The CDR3 has 14 residues. Trimming at V came to 5 bases and at J to 3 bases, leaving 3 bases not matched to a gene. CDR1 and CDR2 from the germline V gene are MRHNA and SNTAGT. In nucleotides, the CDR3 is TGTGCCAGCAGTCCCGGACAGGACACCGGGGAGCTGTTTTTT. This codes for CASSPGQDTGELFF.

The chain combines TRBV2 with TRBJ1-4; D might be TRBD1 (6 bases). V was cut by 6 bases and J by 7 bases, with 18 bases left in between. This CDR3 region has 15 residues. Germline V gene data show CDR1 as SNHLY and CDR2 as FYNNEI. The CDR3: CASSARQEKGEKLFF. DNA for the CDR3: TGTGCCAGCAGCGCACGACAGGAGAAAGGTGAAAAACTGTTTTTT.

This clone showed up just a few times. The V gene is TRBV30, the J gene TRBJ1-1; D is unresolved. This CDR3 has 13 amino acids. Germline loops: CDR1 GTSNPN, CDR2 SVGIG (reference sequence). The V gene lost 5 bases and the J gene lost 3 bases, with 13 bases spanning the gap. CDR3 in amino acids: CAWSHSGYTEAFF. The DNA of the CDR3 is TGTGCCTGGTCCCACAGCGGATACACTGAAGCTTTCTTT.

The gene calls are TRBV5-1 and TRBJ1-1; no clear D gene. V gave up 0 bases and J gave up 1 base, with 16 bases separating them. The CDR3 runs 17 residues. CDR1 and CDR2 from the germline V gene are SGHRS and YFSETQ. The CDR3 region has the DNA TGCGCCAGCAGCTTGGCCTTGAGGGTGCTCGAGAACACTGAAGCTTTCTTT. It translates to CASSLALRVLENTEAFF.

The CDR3 bases are TGTGCCAGCAGTTACCTTAGGGGGACAACGTTTTTT. Residues: CASSYLRGTTFF. This rearrangement joins TRBV28 to TRBJ1-4; maybe TRBD1 (6 bases). In germline, CDR1 is MDHEN, CDR2 SYDVKM. V gave up 4 bases and J gave up 16 bases, with 16 bases separating them. CDR3 length: 12 amino acids.

The rearrangement joins TRBV21-1 to TRBJ2-3; the table's D call TRBD2 went unverified against the DNA. TRBV21-1 is described as a pseudogene. This CDR3 is 13 amino acids long. In DNA, the CDR3 is TGTGCCAGCAGCCTGATTAGCGCAGATACGCAGTATTTT. Its translation is CASSLISADTQYF.